These 8 T cell receptor beta chains share one sample of origin, sequenced in a study of CD8 T cells in Susac syndrome. RNA amounts of about 0.5 to 1 ug underwent reverse transcription with random hexamers. TCRdb called the immunoSEQ multiplex PCR reads again in MiXCR, with one record for every CDR3 protein. Of roughly 150,000 distinct CDR3 sequences listed, roughly 95% are singletons. The sequenced sample consisted of CD4+ T cells from PBMCs. These receptors originate from a human donor with multiple sclerosis.

The CDR3 sequence is CASSQDGGFLSYEQYF. The CDR3 bases are TGCGCCAGCAGCCAAGACGGAGGCTTCCTCTCCTACGAGCAGTACTTC. The J gene is TRBJ2-7, the V gene TRBV4-3; a possible D gene is TRBD2 (5 bases). CDR3 size: 16 residues. V was clipped by 0 bases and J by 0 bases, with 12 bases between them. Germline lookup yields CDR1 LGHNA and CDR2 YSLEER.

This clonotype came up a few times. The V call is TRBV28, the J call TRBJ2-7; no clear D gene. The V gene lost 5 bases and the J gene lost 3 bases, with 8 bases spanning the gap. Germline V gene sequence: CDR1 MDHEN, CDR2 SYDVKM. The CDR3 has 12 amino acids. The CDR3 DNA is TGTGCCAGCAGTACGAGCATCTACGAGCAGTACTTC. This gives the protein CASSTSIYEQYF.

Only one count was recorded for this clonotype. The chain recombines TRBV18 with TRBJ2-7, with no clear D. Trimming removed 2 bases at V and 5 bases at J, with 13 bases between. CDR1 is KGHSH and CDR2 is LQKENI in the germline V gene. CDR3 length equals 14 residues. The CDR3 spells CASSPVRPSDEQYF. CDR3 sequence (DNA): TGTGCCAGCTCACCAGTCAGACCGTCTGACGAGCAGTACTTC.

This clonotype was detected a few times. The gene calls are TRBV27 and TRBJ2-5; D is perhaps TRBD1 (5 bases). The V and J ends lost 3 bases and 4 bases respectively, with 9 bases between them. The V gene's germline CDR1 is MNHEY and CDR2 SMNVEV (reference sequence). This CDR3 is 13 amino acids long. This CDR3 is CASSLGPGETQYF. The DNA of the CDR3 is TGTGCCAGCAGTTTGGGGCCGGGAGAGACCCAGTACTTC.

V gene TRBV10-3 combines with J gene TRBJ2-3; TRBD2 is a possible D gene (6 bases). CDR3 length: 13 residues. V lost 7 bases and J lost 2, with 10 bases in between. Germline lookup yields CDR1 ENHRY and CDR2 SYGVKD. Here the CDR3 DNA reads TGTGCCATCAAGGCGGGGCCCACAGATACGCAGTATTTT. Its translation: CAIKAGPTDTQYF.

This chain connects TRBV15 to TRBJ2-3; D remains unclear. The CDR3 loop spans 13 amino acids. Trimming shortened V by 3 bases and J by 7 bases, and 11 bases separated the two germline ends. Germline CDR1 LNHNV, CDR2 YYDKDF (reference sequence). The CDR3 sequence: CATSRAALYTQYF. In DNA form, the CDR3 reads TGTGCCACCAGCAGGGCGGCCCTTTATACGCAGTATTTT.

In this sample, this clonotype turned up once. The CDR3 DNA reads as TGCGCCAGCAGCTTGGAGGACAATGAGCAGTTCTTC. It specifies CASSLEDNEQFF. The chain uses TRBV5-1 and TRBJ2-1; D is undetermined. The CDR3 is 12 amino acids. From germline, CDR1 is SGHRS and CDR2 YFSETQ. Trimming left V 0 bases short and J 5 bases short, with 3 bases between.

The chain couples TRBV30 to TRBJ1-4; D uncertain. V shed 3 bases and J shed 7 bases, with 21 bases lying between them. Germline-derived CDR1 and CDR2 are GTSNPN and SVGIG (reference sequence). There are 16 residues in the CDR3. The DNA for the CDR3 is TGTGCCTGGAGCGATTGGGGTGGAGGGAGTCGTGAAAAACTGTTTTTT. Amino acids: CAWSDWGGGSREKLFF.